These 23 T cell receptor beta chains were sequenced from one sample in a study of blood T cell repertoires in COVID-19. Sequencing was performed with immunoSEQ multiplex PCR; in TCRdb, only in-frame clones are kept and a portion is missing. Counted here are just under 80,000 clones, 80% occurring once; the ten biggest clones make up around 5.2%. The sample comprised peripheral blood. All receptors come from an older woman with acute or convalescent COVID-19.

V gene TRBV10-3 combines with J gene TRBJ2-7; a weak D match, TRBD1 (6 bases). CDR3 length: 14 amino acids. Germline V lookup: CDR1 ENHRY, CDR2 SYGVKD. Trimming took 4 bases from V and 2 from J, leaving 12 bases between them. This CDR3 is CAISGSRGTYEQYF. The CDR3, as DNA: TGTGCCATCAGTGGCTCCAGGGGAACCTACGAGCAGTACTTC.

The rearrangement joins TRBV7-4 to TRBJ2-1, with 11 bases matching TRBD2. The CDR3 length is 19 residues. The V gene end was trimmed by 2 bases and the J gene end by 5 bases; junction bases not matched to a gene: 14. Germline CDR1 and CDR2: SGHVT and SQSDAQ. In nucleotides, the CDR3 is TGTGCCAGCAGCTTAAGGACTAGCGGGTCGGATCCCCCTCACAATGAGCAGTTCTTC. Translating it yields CASSLRTSGSDPPHNEQFF.

CDR3 nucleotides: TGTGCCAGCAGCCCCGGGACAGAGACAGAGACCCAGTACTTC. This sequence encodes CASSPGTETETQYF. The rearrangement joins TRBV6-2 or TRBV6-3 to TRBJ2-5; TRBD1 agrees at 7 bases. V trimming: 6 bases; J trimming: 4 bases; junction bases outside the gene matches: 8. Germline CDR1 and CDR2: MNHEY and SVGEGT. CDR3 size: 14 residues.

This chain's CDR3 is CASSRGRDTIYF. The CDR3 region has the DNA TGTGCCAGCTCACGTGGGCGAGACACCATATATTTT. The chain couples TRBV18 to TRBJ1-3; D uncertain. Trimming stripped 4 bases from V and 8 bases from J, with 9 bases between. CDR1 KGHSH and CDR2 LQKENI come from the germline V gene. This CDR3 is built from 12 residues.

CDR3 region: CASSSQGLNYGYTF. In DNA, the CDR3 is TGTGCCAGCAGCTCCCAGGGACTTAACTATGGCTACACCTTC. This chain uses TRBV7-2 with TRBJ1-2; weak D call: TRBD1 (5 bases). With 4 bases removed from V and 1 base from J, the gap between germline ends came to 10 bases. Looked up from germline, CDR1 is SGHTA and CDR2 is FQGNSA. CDR3 length: 14 amino acids.

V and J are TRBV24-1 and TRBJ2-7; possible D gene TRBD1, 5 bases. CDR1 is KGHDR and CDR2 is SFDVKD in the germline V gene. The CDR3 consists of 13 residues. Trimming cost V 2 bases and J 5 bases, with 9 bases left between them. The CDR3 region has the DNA TGTGCCACCAGTGATTGGGGCACCAACGAGCAGTACTTC. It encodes CATSDWGTNEQYF.

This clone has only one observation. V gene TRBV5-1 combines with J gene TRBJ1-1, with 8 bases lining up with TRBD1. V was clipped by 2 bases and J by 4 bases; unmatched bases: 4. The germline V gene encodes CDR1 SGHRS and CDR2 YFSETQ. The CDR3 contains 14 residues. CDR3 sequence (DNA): TGCGCCAGCAGCTTCGGACAGGGAGTCACTGAAGCTTTCTTT. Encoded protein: CASSFGQGVTEAFF.

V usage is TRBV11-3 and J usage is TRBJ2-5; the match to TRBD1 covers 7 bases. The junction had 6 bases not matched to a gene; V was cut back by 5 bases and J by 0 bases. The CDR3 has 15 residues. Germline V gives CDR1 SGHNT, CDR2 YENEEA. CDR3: CASSQRTGDQETQYF. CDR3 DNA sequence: TGTGCCAGCAGCCAGAGAACAGGGGACCAAGAGACCCAGTACTTC. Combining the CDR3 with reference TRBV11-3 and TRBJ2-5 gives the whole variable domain EAGVVQSPRYKIIEKKQPVAFWCNPISGHNTLYWYLQNLGQGPELLIRYENEEAVDDSQLPKDRFSAERLKGVDSTLKIQPAELGDSAVYLCASSQRTGDQETQYFGPGTRLLVL.

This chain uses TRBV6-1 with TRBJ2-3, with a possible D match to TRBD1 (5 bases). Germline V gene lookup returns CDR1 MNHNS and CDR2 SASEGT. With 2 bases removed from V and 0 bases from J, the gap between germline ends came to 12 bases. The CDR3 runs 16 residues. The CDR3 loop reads CASSERGGFSTDTQYF. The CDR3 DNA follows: TGTGCCAGCAGTGAAAGGGGCGGTTTCAGCACAGATACGCAGTATTTT.

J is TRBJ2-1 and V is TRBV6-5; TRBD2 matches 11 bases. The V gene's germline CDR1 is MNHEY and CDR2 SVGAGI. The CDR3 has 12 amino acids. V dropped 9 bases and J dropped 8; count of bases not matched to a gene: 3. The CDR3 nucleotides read TGTGCCAGTAGCGGGGGGGCCGATGAGCAGTTCTTC. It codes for CASSGGADEQFF.

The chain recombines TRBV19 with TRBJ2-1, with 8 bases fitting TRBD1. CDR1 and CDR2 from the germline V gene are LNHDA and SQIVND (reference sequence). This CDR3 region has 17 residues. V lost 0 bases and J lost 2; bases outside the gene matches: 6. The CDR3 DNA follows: TGTGCCAGTAGTATAGATACGACAGGGGCCGCCTACAATGAGCAGTTCTTC. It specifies CASSIDTTGAAYNEQFF.

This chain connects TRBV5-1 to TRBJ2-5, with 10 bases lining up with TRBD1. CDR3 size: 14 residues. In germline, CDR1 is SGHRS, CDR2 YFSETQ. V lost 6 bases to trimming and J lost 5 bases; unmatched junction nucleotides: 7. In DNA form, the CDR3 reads TGCGCCAGCACCTCCGGGACAGGGGAGGAGACCCAGTACTTC. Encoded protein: CASTSGTGEETQYF.

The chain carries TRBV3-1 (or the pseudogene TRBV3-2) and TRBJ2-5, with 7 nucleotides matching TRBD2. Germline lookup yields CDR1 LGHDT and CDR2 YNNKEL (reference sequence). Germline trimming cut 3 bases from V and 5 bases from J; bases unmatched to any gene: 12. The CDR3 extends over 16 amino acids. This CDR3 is CASSHSSGREVETQYF. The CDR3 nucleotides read TGTGCCAGCAGCCATTCTAGCGGCCGAGAGGTGGAGACCCAGTACTTC.

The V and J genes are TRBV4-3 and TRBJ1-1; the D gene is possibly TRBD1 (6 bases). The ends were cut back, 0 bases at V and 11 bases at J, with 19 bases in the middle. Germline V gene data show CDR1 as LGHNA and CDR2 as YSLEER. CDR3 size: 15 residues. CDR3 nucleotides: TGCGCCAGCAGCCAAGATCAGGGGACCAAATCAGGGGCTTTCTTT. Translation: CASSQDQGTKSGAFF.

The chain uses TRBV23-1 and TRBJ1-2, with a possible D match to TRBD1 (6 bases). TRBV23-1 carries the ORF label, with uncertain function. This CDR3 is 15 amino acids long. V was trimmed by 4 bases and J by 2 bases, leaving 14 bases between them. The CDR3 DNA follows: TGCGCCAGCAGTCTCCAAGGACAGACAAACTATGGCTACACCTTC. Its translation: CASSLQGQTNYGYTF.

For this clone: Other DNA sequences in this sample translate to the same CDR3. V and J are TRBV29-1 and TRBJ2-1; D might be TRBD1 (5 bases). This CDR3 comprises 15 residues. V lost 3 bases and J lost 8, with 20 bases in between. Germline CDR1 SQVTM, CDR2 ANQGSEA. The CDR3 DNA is TGCAGCGTTGAGGATCGGCAGGGTCCAGTCTATGAGCAGTTCTTC. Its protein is CSVEDRQGPVYEQFF.

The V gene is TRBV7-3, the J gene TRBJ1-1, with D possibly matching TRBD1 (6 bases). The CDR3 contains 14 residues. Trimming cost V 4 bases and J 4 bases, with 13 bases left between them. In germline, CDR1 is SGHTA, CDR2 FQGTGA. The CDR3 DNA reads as TGTGCCAGCAGCTCCCATCAGGGGAGCACTGAAGCTTTCTTT. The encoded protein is CASSSHQGSTEAFF.

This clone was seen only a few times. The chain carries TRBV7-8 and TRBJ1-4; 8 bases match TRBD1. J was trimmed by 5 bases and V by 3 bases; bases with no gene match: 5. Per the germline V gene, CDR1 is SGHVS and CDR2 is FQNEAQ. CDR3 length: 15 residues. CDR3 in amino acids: CASSLRTGSNEKLFF. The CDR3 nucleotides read TGTGCCAGCAGCTTGAGGACAGGGTCAAATGAAAAACTGTTTTTT. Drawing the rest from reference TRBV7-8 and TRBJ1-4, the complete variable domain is GAGVSQSPRYKVAKRGQDVALRCDPISGHVSLFWYQQALGQGPEFLTYFQNEAQLDKSGLPSDRFFAERPEGSVSTLKIQRTQQEDSAVYLCASSLRTGSNEKLFFGSGTQLSVL.

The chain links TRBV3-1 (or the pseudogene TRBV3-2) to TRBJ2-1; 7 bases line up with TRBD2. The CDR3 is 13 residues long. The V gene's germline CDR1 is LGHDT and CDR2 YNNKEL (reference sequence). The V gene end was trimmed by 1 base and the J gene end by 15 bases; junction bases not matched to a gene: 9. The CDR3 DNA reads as TGTGCCAGCAGCCAAGTCCGGAGACTAGCTCCGTTCTTC. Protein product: CASSQVRRLAPFF.

CDR3 region: CASSPPGTVLAADTQYF. DNA of the CDR3: TGCGCCAGCAGCCCGCCAGGGACAGTCCTCGCCGCAGATACGCAGTATTTT. The chain has TRBV5-1 and TRBJ2-3; 7 bases map to TRBD1. The CDR3 loop spans 17 amino acids. In germline, CDR1 is SGHRS, CDR2 YFSETQ. The V segment lost 4 bases and the J segment 4 bases; nucleotides outside the gene matches: 15.

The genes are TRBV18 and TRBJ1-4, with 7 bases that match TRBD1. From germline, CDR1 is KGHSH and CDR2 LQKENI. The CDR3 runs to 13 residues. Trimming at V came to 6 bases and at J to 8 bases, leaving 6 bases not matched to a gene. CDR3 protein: CASSLNRGEKLFF. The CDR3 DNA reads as TGTGCCAGCTCGCTAAACAGGGGAGAAAAACTGTTTTTT.

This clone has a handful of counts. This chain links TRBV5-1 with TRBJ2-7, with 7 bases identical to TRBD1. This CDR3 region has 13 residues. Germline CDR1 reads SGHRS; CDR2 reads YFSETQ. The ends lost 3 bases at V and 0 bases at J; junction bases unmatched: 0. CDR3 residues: CASSWDSSYEQYF. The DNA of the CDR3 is TGCGCCAGCAGCTGGGACAGCTCCTACGAGCAGTACTTC. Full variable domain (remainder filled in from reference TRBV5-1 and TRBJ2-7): KAGVTQTPRYLIKTRGQQVTLSCSPISGHRSVSWYQQTPGQGLQFLFEYFSETQRNKGNFPGRFSGRQFSNSRSEMNVSTLELGDSALYLCASSWDSSYEQYFGPGTRLTVT.

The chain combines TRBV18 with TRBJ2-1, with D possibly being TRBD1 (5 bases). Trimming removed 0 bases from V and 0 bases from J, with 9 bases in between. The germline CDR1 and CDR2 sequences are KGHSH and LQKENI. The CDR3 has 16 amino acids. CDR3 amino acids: CASSPPGHLSYNEQFF. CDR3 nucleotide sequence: TGTGCCAGCTCACCACCAGGACATCTCTCCTACAATGAGCAGTTCTTC.